This T cell receptor beta chain was retrieved from a study of response to subunit inactivated influenza vaccine. Study-wide results and caveats: Every seasonal influenza vaccination brings in few new T cells, the authors suggested.

About this clonotype: What it binds is not known.

The CDR3 sequence is 15 residues long. The germline CDR1 and CDR2 sequences are SGHRS and YFSETQ. Trimming cost V 0 bases and J 6 bases; bases outside gene matches: 5. MiXCR, applied by TCRdb to the RT-PCR reads, yields one record per CDR3 protein. The top ten clones hold 10% of a sample with about 800,000 distinct CDR3 sequences, about 20% of them seen once. This sample comprised PBMCs from blood, obtained 5 days after vaccination. The chain recombines TRBV5-1 with TRBJ2-1; 8 nucleotides line up with TRBD1. The origin of this receptor is a man in his fifties who received an inactivated influenza vaccine. CDR3 DNA sequence: TGCGCCAGCAGCTTGGAGGCAGGGGGCCGCAATGAGCAGTTCTTC. Its protein product is CASSLEAGGRNEQFF. Filled out from reference TRBV5-1 and TRBJ2-1, the complete variable domain reads KAGVTQTPRYLIKTRGQQVTLSCSPISGHRSVSWYQQTPGQGLQFLFEYFSETQRNKGNFPGRFSGRQFSNSRSEMNVSTLELGDSALYLCASSLEAGGRNEQFFGPGTRLTVL.